Presented here are 19 T cell receptor beta chains from one specimen sequenced in a study of beta chain features in type 1 diabetes. Expressed TCRB transcripts got sequenced, as all isolated RNA was reverse transcribed. Sequencing used immunoSEQ multiplex PCR; TCRdb keeps in-frame clones, though not all of them. The sample records 310,000 or so clones, approximately 8% being singletons. The sequenced sample consisted of central memory CD4+ T cells from blood. The receptors here all came from a woman between 18 and 29 years old in good health.

V and J are TRBV19 and TRBJ1-4; 8 bases fit TRBD1. Germline CDR1 and CDR2: LNHDA and SQIVND (reference sequence). Losses at the gene ends were 5 bases for V and 11 bases for J; bases not matched to a gene: 7. The CDR3 covers 13 residues. CDR3 in amino acids: CASSSGGAWKLFF. CDR3 in DNA: TGTGCCAGTAGTTCAGGGGGCGCATGGAAACTGTTTTTT.

This clone was detected only a few times. This chain uses TRBV10-3 with TRBJ2-2; 11 nucleotides match TRBD2. V trimming: 8 bases; J trimming: 7 bases; junction bases outside the gene matches: 12. In germline, CDR1 is ENHRY, CDR2 SYGVKD. CDR3 length equals 16 residues. CDR3 nucleotide sequence: TGTGCCATCGGAGGGGTGACTAGCGGGAAAGACGGGGAGCTGTTTTTT. Protein product: CAIGGVTSGKDGELFF.

This clone appeared a few times. The gene calls are TRBV4-2 and TRBJ2-5, with 11 bases that match TRBD2. The CDR3 length is 15 residues. From germline, CDR1 is LGHNA and CDR2 YNFKEQ. The J segment lost 5 bases and the V segment lost 2 bases, leaving 4 bases of the junction unmatched. The CDR3 spells CASSQLAGGPETQYF. The CDR3 DNA reads as TGTGCCAGCAGCCAACTAGCGGGAGGCCCCGAGACCCAGTACTTC.

At least ten counts were recorded for this clone. Other DNA sequences in this sample translate to the same CDR3. The chain recombines TRBV11-2 with TRBJ2-4, with TRBD1 as a possible D gene (5 bases). The germline gives CDR1 SGHAT, CDR2 FQNNGV. V was clipped by 0 bases and J by 9 bases, with 12 bases between them. The CDR3 extends over 14 amino acids. The CDR3 DNA follows: TGTGCCAGCAGCTTAGATAGGGGCCGAGGCATTCAGTACTTC. It specifies CASSLDRGRGIQYF.

This clone was observed a handful of times. The chain couples TRBV18 to TRBJ2-5; TRBD2 matches at 9 bases. Trimming at V came to 3 bases and at J to 2 bases, leaving 4 bases not matched to a gene. CDR3 length: 15 residues. Germline CDR1 and CDR2: KGHSH and LQKENI. Here the CDR3 DNA reads TGTGCCAGCTCACCGGCGGGAGGGGTTCAAGAGACCCAGTACTTC. It encodes CASSPAGGVQETQYF. Full variable domain (remainder filled in from reference TRBV18 and TRBJ2-5): NAGVMQNPRHLVRRRGQEARLRCSPMKGHSHVYWYRQLPEEGLKFMVYLQKENIIDESGMPKERFSAEFPKEGPSILRIQQVVRGDSAAYFCASSPAGGVQETQYFGPGTRLLVL.

This clone has a count of ten or more. The chain has TRBV5-4 and TRBJ2-3; TRBD1 matches 7 bases. V trimming: 5 bases; J trimming: 5 bases; junction bases outside the gene matches: 8. The CDR3 covers 14 residues. The germline V gene has CDR1 SGHNT and CDR2 YYREEE (reference sequence). CDR3 sequence reads: CASRRQGEQDTQYF. DNA for the CDR3: TGTGCCAGCAGAAGACAGGGAGAACAAGATACGCAGTATTTT.

This clone was counted a few times. This rearrangement joins TRBV4-2 to TRBJ2-5; 14 bases fit TRBD2. This CDR3 has 14 amino acids. The V gene's germline CDR1 is LGHNA and CDR2 YNFKEQ. V lost 10 bases to trimming and J lost 3 bases; unmatched junction nucleotides: 4. The CDR3 bases are TGTGCCACGCGGGGACTAGCGGGAGAAGAGACCCAGTACTTC. Protein: CATRGLAGEETQYF.

The chain uses TRBV18 and TRBJ2-7; no definite D call. CDR3 length equals 12 residues. The germline V gene encodes CDR1 KGHSH and CDR2 LQKENI. V was cut by 2 bases and J by 7 bases, with 9 bases left in between. The CDR3 DNA reads as TGTGCCAGCTCACCAGGCGAGTCTGAGCAGTACTTC. It yields the protein CASSPGESEQYF. Filled out from reference TRBV18 and TRBJ2-7, the complete variable domain reads NAGVMQNPRHLVRRRGQEARLRCSPMKGHSHVYWYRQLPEEGLKFMVYLQKENIIDESGMPKERFSAEFPKEGPSILRIQQVVRGDSAAYFCASSPGESEQYFGPGTRLTVT.

The table lists this clone with a few counts. The gene calls are TRBV28 and TRBJ2-3; 7 bases line up with TRBD1. Germline CDR1 reads MDHEN; CDR2 reads SYDVKM. This CDR3 contains 17 residues. V lost 10 bases and J lost 5; bases outside the gene matches: 21. The CDR3 spells CATHPRGTGNRVDTQYF. The CDR3 nucleotides are TGTGCCACCCACCCCAGGGGGACGGGAAATCGGGTAGATACGCAGTATTTT.

This rearrangement joins TRBV20-1 to TRBJ1-2; D is perhaps TRBD1 (5 bases). Trimming removed 6 bases at V and 3 bases at J, with 8 bases between. Germline V CDR1 and CDR2: DFQATT, SNEGSKA (reference sequence). The CDR3 extends over 11 amino acids. DNA of the CDR3: TGCAGTGCCAGGGTTGACTATGGCTACACCTTC. It is translated as CSARVDYGYTF.

This clone has a handful of counts. V and J are TRBV10-3 and TRBJ2-3; D possibly corresponds to TRBD1 (6 bases). The CDR3 sequence is 13 residues long. Trimming pared 11 bases from V and 5 bases from J, leaving 17 bases between. Germline V gene data show CDR1 as ENHRY and CDR2 as SYGVKD. The CDR3 is CASRGQGRDTQYF. The CDR3 nucleotides read TGTGCCTCCCGGGGCCAGGGGAGAGATACGCAGTATTTT.

This clone has a handful of counts. This chain connects TRBV2 to TRBJ2-7, with a possible D match to TRBD1 (6 bases). The V gene lost 2 bases and the J gene lost 7 bases, with 15 bases spanning the gap. The CDR3 is made up of 14 amino acids. Germline V gene data show CDR1 as SNHLY and CDR2 as FYNNEI. The DNA of the CDR3 is TGTGCCAGCAGTGAATTTCAGGGGTCGGGGGAGCAGTACTTC. This gives the protein CASSEFQGSGEQYF.

V and J are TRBV10-3 and TRBJ2-7; D ambiguous. V was cut by 10 bases and J by 3 bases, with 13 bases left in between. The CDR3 runs to 12 residues. CDR1 and CDR2 (germline): ENHRY, SYGVKD. DNA of the CDR3: TGTGCCACTCAAAAGAACCTCTACGAGCAGTACTTC. Its protein is CATQKNLYEQYF.

The chain recombines TRBV28 with TRBJ2-4, with 10 bases that match TRBD2. Trimming removed 4 bases from V and 2 bases from J; junction bases left unmatched: 11. Germline lookup yields CDR1 MDHEN and CDR2 SYDVKM. The CDR3 has 18 residues. The CDR3: CASSSASGSDITKNIQYF. The DNA of the CDR3 is TGTGCCAGCAGTTCGGCTAGCGGGAGTGATATTACCAAAAACATTCAGTACTTC. Full variable domain (remainder filled in from reference TRBV28 and TRBJ2-4): DVKVTQSSRYLVKRTGEKVFLECVQDMDHENMFWYRQDPGLGLRLIYFSYDVKMKEKGDIPEGYSVSREKKERFSLILESASTNQTSMYLCASSSASGSDITKNIQYFGAGTRLSVL.

J is TRBJ2-5 and V is TRBV4-2, with 8 nucleotides matching TRBD2. The CDR3 totals 15 residues. The V gene's germline CDR1 is LGHNA and CDR2 YNFKEQ. Germline trimming cut 3 bases from V and 3 bases from J; bases unmatched to any gene: 6. The CDR3 region has the DNA TGTGCCAGCAGCCATCCCAGCGGGGGAAAAGAGACCCAGTACTTC. Amino acid sequence: CASSHPSGGKETQYF.

This clone turned up a few times. This CDR3 is also generated by other DNA sequences in the sample. The chain carries TRBV6-6 and TRBJ2-7; no clear D. Trimming left V 0 bases short and J 4 bases short, with 10 bases between. The CDR3 spans 14 residues. Germline values: CDR1 MNHNY, CDR2 SVGAGI (reference sequence). The CDR3 region has the DNA TGTGCCAGCAGTTACTCCGTTCAGGATTACGAGCAGTACTTC. This sequence encodes CASSYSVQDYEQYF.

This chain connects TRBV28 to TRBJ2-3; 7 bases map to TRBD2. The V gene's germline CDR1 is MDHEN and CDR2 SYDVKM. The CDR3 is made up of 15 amino acids. V lost 5 bases to trimming and J lost 3 bases; unmatched junction nucleotides: 8. The CDR3 nucleotides are TGTGCCAGCAGTGGGGGAGGGCTTGGAACAGATACGCAGTATTTT. Translation: CASSGGGLGTDTQYF.

CDR3 loop: CASSSFPYGGGGGEQFF. CDR3 bases: TGTGCCAGCAGTTCATTCCCGTACGGCGGGGGGGGCGGTGAGCAGTTCTTC. The V gene is TRBV27, the J gene TRBJ2-1; 9 bases fit TRBD2. The CDR3 spans 17 residues. J gave up 9 bases and V 4 bases, and 16 bases lay outside the gene matches. Per germline, CDR1 MNHEY and CDR2 SMNVEV (reference sequence).

The CDR3 region is CASTMQLGALNTEAFF. The CDR3 bases are TGTGCCAGCACTATGCAACTAGGAGCCCTGAACACTGAAGCTTTCTTT. The genes are TRBV6-6 and TRBJ1-1; no definite D call. This CDR3 is 16 amino acids long. Germline assignment: CDR1 MNHNY and CDR2 SVGAGI (reference sequence). The V end was cut by 7 bases, the J end by 0 bases, with 18 bases between.